A selection of T cell receptor beta chains follows, all from one sample in a study of T-cell memory formation after mild COVID-19. Via MiXCR, TCRdb re-called the 5' RACE reads, giving one row per CDR3 protein. The sample shows over 150,000 distinct CDR3 sequences, roughly 13% of them seen only once. The sample taken for sequencing was PBMCs or a T cell subset sorted from them (not recorded which). The receptors shown here come from a young man who had mild COVID-19 (a few samples of this study predate the infection). Cell type and time point are not known. Both conserved end residues are part of each CDR3. A D gene is named only where the DNA matches it firmly. Rows may omit the clone size; those that give it use once, few, many or a size class.

v_gene	abundance	d_gene	j_gene	CDR3nt	CDR3aa
TRBV20-1	-	TRBD1	TRBJ1-2	TGCAGTGCTACCACAGGGGCCTTGGGCTACACCTTC	CSATTGALGYTF
TRBV5-1	few	TRBD1	TRBJ2-7	TGCGCCAGCAGCAGGGACGGGACAGCCTACGAGCAGTACTTC	CASSRDGTAYEQYF
TRBV7-6	-	TRBD1	TRBJ1-2	TGTGCCAGCAGCCCAGCAGGGGGCGGCTATGGCTACACCTTC	CASSPAGGGYGYTF
TRBV20-1	many	TRBD2	TRBJ2-3	TGCAGTGCTAGAGATGTACAGCGGGGGACAGATACGCAGTATTTT	CSARDVQRGTDTQYF
TRBV28	-	-	TRBJ2-3	TGTGCCAGCAGTTTAGTCGGGAGTACGCAGTATTTT	CASSLVGSTQYF
TRBV7-2	-	TRBD2	TRBJ2-1	TGTGCCAGCAGCTTACAGCGGGGGGCTCACTACAATGAGCAGTTCTTC	CASSLQRGAHYNEQFF
TRBV7-9	-	TRBD1	TRBJ1-1	TGTGCCAGCAGCTTACTCGCAGGGGGGACTGAAGCTTTCTTT	CASSLLAGGTEAFF
TRBV5-1	-	-	TRBJ1-1	TGCGCCAGCAGCTGGGACACAGGGAGCACTGAAGCTTTCTTT	CASSWDTGSTEAFF
TRBV29-1	many	TRBD1	TRBJ1-4	TGCAGCGGCGGTCTCGGGACAGATTATGAAAAACTGTTTTTT	CSGGLGTDYEKLFF
TRBV5-1	-	-	TRBJ2-3	TGCGCCAGCATAGATGACACAGATACGCAGTATTTT	CASIDDTDTQYF
TRBV20-1	-	TRBD1	TRBJ2-7	TGCAGTGCTAGAGATTCAGGGACAGGGAGGTACGAGCAGTACTTC	CSARDSGTGRYEQYF
TRBV12-3/TRBV12-4	few	-	TRBJ1-1	TGTGCCAGCAGTTCAATGGTTATTTCAGGAGCTTTCTTT	CASSSMVISGAFF
TRBV6-1	-	-	TRBJ1-6	TGTGCCACCCGGCTAGCCGATAATTCACCCCTCCACTTT	CATRLADNSPLHF
TRBV21-1	-	-	TRBJ2-5	TGTGCCAGCAGCAAATGGGCAGTGCACTCAGGGGAGACCCAGTACTTC	CASSKWAVHSGETQYF
TRBV10-2	-	-	TRBJ1-1	TGCGCCAGCAGTGAGCAGGGCATGGGCACTGAAGCTTTCTTT	CASSEQGMGTEAFF
TRBV7-2	-	-	TRBJ2-3	TGTGCCAGCAGCTTGAGGGCGGTCACAGATACGCAGTATTTT	CASSLRAVTDTQYF
TRBV18	few	-	TRBJ1-4	TGTGCCAGCTCAAGCCTGCCAGTACAGGGTGATAATGAAAAACTGTTTTTT	CASSSLPVQGDNEKLFF
TRBV5-4	-	-	TRBJ2-1	TGTGCCAGCAGCTTCCCCTATGCCAATGAGCAGTTCTTC	CASSFPYANEQFF
TRBV7-2	few	-	TRBJ1-2	TGTGCCAGCAGCTTAACGGGAATAAACTATGGCTACACCTTC	CASSLTGINYGYTF
TRBV12-3/TRBV12-4	-	-	TRBJ2-7	TGTGCCAGCAGTTTCCGGAGAGACAGAGCCTACGAGCAGTACTTC	CASSFRRDRAYEQYF
TRBV29-1	-	-	TRBJ1-4	TGCAGCGTTGAGGGAAGGGGGGAAAAACTGTTTTTT	CSVEGRGEKLFF
TRBV28	few	-	TRBJ2-3	TGTGCCAGCAGTTTATTGCAACAGGGAACCCATACAGATACGCAGTATTTT	CASSLLQQGTHTDTQYF
TRBV6-6	many	-	TRBJ1-1	TGTGCCAGCAGTAGGGACATACTCTCCGAAGCTTTCTTT	CASSRDILSEAFF
TRBV4-2	few	-	TRBJ2-5	TGTGCCAGCAGCCAAGGTCTCAGAGGGCGTGAAGAGACCCAGTACTTC	CASSQGLRGREETQYF
TRBV7-9	many	-	TRBJ1-1	TGTGCCAGCAATTACCCGTCCTCAGGGAACACTGAAGCTTTCTTT	CASNYPSSGNTEAFF
TRBV5-1	few	TRBD1	TRBJ2-2	TGCGCCAGCAGCTCAGGACAGGGTGCCGACTATTACACCGGGGAGCTGTTTTTT	CASSSGQGADYYTGELFF
TRBV15	few	TRBD1	TRBJ1-1	TGTGCCACCAGAGCCATGGAGGGGGCAAGTGAAGCTTTCTTT	CATRAMEGASEAFF
TRBV9	-	-	TRBJ2-7	TGTGCCAGCAGCGTAGGGGGCCGGTACGAGCAGTACTTC	CASSVGGRYEQYF
TRBV7-9	-	-	TRBJ1-6	TGTGCCAGCAGCCTGGGGTCGCTGAATAATTCACCCCTCCACTTT	CASSLGSLNNSPLHF
TRBV5-6	many	TRBD2	TRBJ2-1	TGTGCCAGCAGCTCGATGTTCGGCGGTAGCGGGGGGCCTTCCTACAATGAGCAGTTCTTC	CASSSMFGGSGGPSYNEQFF
TRBV3-1	few	TRBD2	TRBJ2-5	TGTGCCAGCAGCCACCTAGCGGGGGGTAGGGAGACCCAGTACTTC	CASSHLAGGRETQYF
TRBV5-1	few	-	TRBJ1-3	TGCGCCAGCAGCTTGAGTGCGACCGGGGTTCCTGGAAACACCATATATTTT	CASSLSATGVPGNTIYF
TRBV20-1	few	-	TRBJ2-1	TGCAGTGCTAAAATACAGGCTGAGCAGTTCTTC	CSAKIQAEQFF
TRBV7-2	few	-	TRBJ1-2	TGTGCCAGCAGCTTATCAACAGGCAGGAACTATGGCTACACCTTC	CASSLSTGRNYGYTF
TRBV30	-	-	TRBJ1-2	TGTGCCTGGTCACCACGGACCTTGAGGGGCTACACCTTC	CAWSPRTLRGYTF
TRBV5-1	few	-	TRBJ1-3	TGCGCCAGCAGCTGGGGGGGTAGACCTGACTCTGGAAACACCATATATTTT	CASSWGGRPDSGNTIYF
TRBV5-1	-	-	TRBJ1-2	TGCGCCAGCAGCTTGAGCTTTACAGGGTCTGGCTACACCTTC	CASSLSFTGSGYTF
TRBV24-1	few	TRBD1	TRBJ1-2	TGTGCCACCAGTGACCGTTCACAGGGGTTCTATGGCTACACCTTC	CATSDRSQGFYGYTF
TRBV7-2	-	TRBD1	TRBJ1-6	TGTGCCAGCAGCTTTAACGGACAGGGCGGATCACCCCTCCACTTT	CASSFNGQGGSPLHF
TRBV5-1	-	-	TRBJ2-3	TGCGCCAGCAGCCCGGACGGCAACACAGATACGCAGTATTTT	CASSPDGNTDTQYF
TRBV7-3	many	TRBD2	TRBJ2-3	TGTGCCAGCAGCTTAGGGACTAGCGGCCGCACAGATACGCAGTATTTT	CASSLGTSGRTDTQYF
TRBV20-1	-	-	TRBJ2-2	TGCAGTGCTAGAAGGAGGGGGGGCGCTCGGTACACCGGGGAGCTGTTTTTT	CSARRRGGARYTGELFF
TRBV11-2	-	-	TRBJ2-2	TGTGCCAGCGGCTCTAGAGGGATCGACACCGGGGAGCTGTTTTTT	CASGSRGIDTGELFF
TRBV5-4	-	-	TRBJ2-7	TGTGCCAGCAGCCCAGCTGGGGCCCACGAGCAGTACTTC	CASSPAGAHEQYF
TRBV20-1	few	-	TRBJ2-2	TGCAGTGCTAGCCCGGTTTCAGACACCGGGGAGCTGTTTTTT	CSASPVSDTGELFF
TRBV7-2	-	-	TRBJ1-2	TGTGCCAGCAGCGTCTCAAGCTATGGCTACACCTTC	CASSVSSYGYTF
TRBV12-3/TRBV12-4	few	TRBD2	TRBJ2-5	TGTGCCAGCGGGGGGGTCCAAGAGACCCAGTACTTC	CASGGVQETQYF
TRBV20-1	-	TRBD1	TRBJ1-2	TGCAGTGCTACGGGACAGAATACACTTTATAACTATGGCTACACCTTC	CSATGQNTLYNYGYTF